This TCR beta chain was identified during a study of PD-1 blockade in mismatch repair-deficient tumors. TCRdb's table, derived via immunoSEQ multiplex PCR, lists solely in-frame clones and lacks some. This table has about 100,000 clones, 70% to 85% appearing once. The CDR3 has 17 residues. The germline V gene has CDR1 LGHNA and CDR2 YNFKEQ. The ends lost 4 bases at V and 3 bases at J; junction bases unmatched: 14. The genes are TRBV4-2 and TRBJ2-7; the match to TRBD2 covers 8 bases. This TCR derives from an adult with mismatch repair-deficient cancer. The input for sequencing was peripheral blood, taken roughly 36 weeks after starting pembrolizumab. The CDR3 loop reads CASSPAGGAGIVYEQYF. In nucleotides, the CDR3 is TGTGCCAGCAGCCCGGCGGGGGGAGCGGGAATTGTCTACGAGCAGTACTTC.